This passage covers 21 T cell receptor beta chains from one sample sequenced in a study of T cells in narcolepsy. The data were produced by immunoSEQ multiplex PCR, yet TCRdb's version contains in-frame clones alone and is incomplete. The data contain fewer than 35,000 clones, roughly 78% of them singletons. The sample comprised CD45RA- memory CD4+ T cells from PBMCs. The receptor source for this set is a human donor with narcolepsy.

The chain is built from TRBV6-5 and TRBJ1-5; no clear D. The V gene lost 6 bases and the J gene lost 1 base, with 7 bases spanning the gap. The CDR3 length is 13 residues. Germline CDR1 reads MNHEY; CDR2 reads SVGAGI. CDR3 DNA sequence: TGTGCCAGCAGCGGGCAGAGCAATCAGCCCCAGCATTTT. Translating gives CASSGQSNQPQHF.

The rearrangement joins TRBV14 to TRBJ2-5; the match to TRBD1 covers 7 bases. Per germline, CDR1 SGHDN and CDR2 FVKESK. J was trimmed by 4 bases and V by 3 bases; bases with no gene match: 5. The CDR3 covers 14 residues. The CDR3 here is CASSHIDRVETQYF. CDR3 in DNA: TGTGCCAGCAGCCATATTGACAGGGTAGAGACCCAGTACTTC.

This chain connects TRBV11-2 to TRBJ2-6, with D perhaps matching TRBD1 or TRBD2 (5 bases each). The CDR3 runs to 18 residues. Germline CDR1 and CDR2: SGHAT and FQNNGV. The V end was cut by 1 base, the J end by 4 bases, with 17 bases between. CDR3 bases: TGTGCCAGCAGCTTAGCGCACCTTTGGGGGATGGGGGCCAACGTCCTGACTTTC. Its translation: CASSLAHLWGMGANVLTF.

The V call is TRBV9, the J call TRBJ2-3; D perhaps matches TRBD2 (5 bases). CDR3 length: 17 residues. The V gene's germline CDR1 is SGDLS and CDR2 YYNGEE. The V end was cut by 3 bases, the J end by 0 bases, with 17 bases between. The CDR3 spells CASSGGVEIFSTDTQYF. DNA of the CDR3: TGTGCCAGCAGCGGGGGAGTCGAAATTTTTAGCACAGATACGCAGTATTTT.

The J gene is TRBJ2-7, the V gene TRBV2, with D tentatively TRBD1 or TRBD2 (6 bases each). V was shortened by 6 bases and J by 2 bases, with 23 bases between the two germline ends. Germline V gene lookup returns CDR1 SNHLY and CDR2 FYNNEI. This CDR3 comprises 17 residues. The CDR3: CASRASQVWGAAYEQYF. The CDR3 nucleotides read TGTGCCAGCAGGGCGTCTCAGGTGTGGGGGGCAGCCTACGAGCAGTACTTC.

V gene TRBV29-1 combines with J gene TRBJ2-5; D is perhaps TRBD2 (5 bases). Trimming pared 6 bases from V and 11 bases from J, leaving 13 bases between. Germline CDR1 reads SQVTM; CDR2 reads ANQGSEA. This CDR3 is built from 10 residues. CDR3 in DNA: TGCAGCGTCATGACCGGGGAGCAGTACTTC. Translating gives CSVMTGEQYF.

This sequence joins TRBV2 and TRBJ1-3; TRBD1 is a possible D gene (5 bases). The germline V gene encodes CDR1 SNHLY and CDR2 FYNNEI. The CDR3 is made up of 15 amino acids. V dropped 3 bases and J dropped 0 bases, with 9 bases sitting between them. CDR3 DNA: TGTGCCAGCAGTGAGGAGGGGAGCTCTGGAAACACCATATATTTT. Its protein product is CASSEEGSSGNTIYF.

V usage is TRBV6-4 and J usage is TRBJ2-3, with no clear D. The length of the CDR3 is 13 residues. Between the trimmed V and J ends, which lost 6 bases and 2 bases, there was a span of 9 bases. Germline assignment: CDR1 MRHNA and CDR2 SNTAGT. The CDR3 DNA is TGTGCCAGCAGCCCTTCCCACACAGATACGCAGTATTTT. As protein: CASSPSHTDTQYF.

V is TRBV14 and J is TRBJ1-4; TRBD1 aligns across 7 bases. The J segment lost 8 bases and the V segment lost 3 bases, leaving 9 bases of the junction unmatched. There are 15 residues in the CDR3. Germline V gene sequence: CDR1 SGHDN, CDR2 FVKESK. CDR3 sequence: CASSQTTGVTEKLFF. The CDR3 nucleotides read TGTGCCAGCAGCCAGACAACAGGGGTGACCGAAAAACTGTTTTTT. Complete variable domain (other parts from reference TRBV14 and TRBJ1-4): EAGVTQFPSHSVIEKGQTVTLRCDPISGHDNLYWYRRVMGKEIKFLLHFVKESKQDESGMPNNRFLAERTGGTYSTLKVQPAELEDSGVYFCASSQTTGVTEKLFFGSGTQLSVL.

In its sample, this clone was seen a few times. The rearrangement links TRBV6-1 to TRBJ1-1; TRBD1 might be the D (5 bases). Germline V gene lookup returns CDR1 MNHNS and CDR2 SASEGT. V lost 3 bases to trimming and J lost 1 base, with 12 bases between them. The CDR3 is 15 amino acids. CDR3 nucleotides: TGTGCCAGCAGTGACAGGGTAATTCGGAACACTGAAGCTTTCTTT. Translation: CASSDRVIRNTEAFF.

The CDR3 spells CASSRAVVQIRTEAFF. CDR3 in DNA: TGTGCCAGCAGCCGCGCCGTAGTGCAAATCCGGACTGAAGCTTTCTTT. The V and J genes are TRBV5-4 and TRBJ1-1; the D is unclear. V dropped 4 bases and J dropped 5 bases, with 21 bases sitting between them. Germline assignment: CDR1 SGHNT and CDR2 YYREEE (reference sequence). The CDR3 runs 16 residues. The full variable domain, its missing parts supplied by reference TRBV5-4 and TRBJ1-1, is ETGVTQSPTHLIKTRGQQVTLRCSSQSGHNTVSWYQQALGQGPQFIFQYYREEENGRGNFPPRFSGLQFPNYSSELNVNALELDDSALYLCASSRAVVQIRTEAFFGQGTRLTVV.

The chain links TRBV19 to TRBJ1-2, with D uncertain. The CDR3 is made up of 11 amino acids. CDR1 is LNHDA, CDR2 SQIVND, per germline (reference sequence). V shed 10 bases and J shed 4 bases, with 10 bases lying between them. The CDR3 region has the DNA TGTGCCACCTCCCTCGGCTATGGCTACACCTTC. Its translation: CATSLGYGYTF.

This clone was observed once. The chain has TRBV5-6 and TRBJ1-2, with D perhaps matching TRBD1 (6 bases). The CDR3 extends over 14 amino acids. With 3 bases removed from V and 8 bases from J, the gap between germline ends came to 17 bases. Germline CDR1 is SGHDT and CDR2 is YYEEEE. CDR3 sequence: CASSWAGAEGGYTF. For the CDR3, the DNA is TGTGCCAGCAGCTGGGCGGGGGCGGAGGGAGGCTACACCTTC.

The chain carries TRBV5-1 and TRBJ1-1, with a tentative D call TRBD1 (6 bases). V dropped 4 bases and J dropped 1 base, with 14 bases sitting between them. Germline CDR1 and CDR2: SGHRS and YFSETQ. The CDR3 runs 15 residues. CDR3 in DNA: TGCGCCAGCAGCCAGGGACACGGCGGGAACACTGAAGCTTTCTTT. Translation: CASSQGHGGNTEAFF.

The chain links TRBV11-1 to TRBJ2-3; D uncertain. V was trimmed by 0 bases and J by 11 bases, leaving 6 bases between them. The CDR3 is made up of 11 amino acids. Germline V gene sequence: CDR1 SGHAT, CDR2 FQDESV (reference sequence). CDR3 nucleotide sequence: TGTGCCAGCAGCTTAGCGCTCGAGCAGTATTTT. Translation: CASSLALEQYF.

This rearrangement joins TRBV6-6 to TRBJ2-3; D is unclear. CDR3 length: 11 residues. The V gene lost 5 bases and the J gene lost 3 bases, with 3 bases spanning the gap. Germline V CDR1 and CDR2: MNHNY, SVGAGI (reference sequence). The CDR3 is CASSRTDTQYF. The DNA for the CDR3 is TGTGCCAGCAGTAGAACAGATACGCAGTATTTT.

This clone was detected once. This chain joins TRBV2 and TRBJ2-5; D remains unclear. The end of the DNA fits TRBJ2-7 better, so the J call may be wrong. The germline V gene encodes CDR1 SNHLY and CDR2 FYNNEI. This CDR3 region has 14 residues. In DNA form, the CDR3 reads TGTCCCACCAAAAACCGCCGAACCCTCTACGAGCAGTACTTC. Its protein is CPTKNRRTLYEQYF.

CDR3 residues: CASSEARTGLGDTQYF. The CDR3 bases are TGTGCCAGCAGTGAAGCGAGGACGGGCTTGGGAGATACGCAGTATTTT. The chain employs TRBV2 and TRBJ2-3; no clear D. CDR3 length: 16 residues. From germline, CDR1 is SNHLY and CDR2 FYNNEI. The V end was cut by 0 bases, the J end by 5 bases, with 15 bases between.

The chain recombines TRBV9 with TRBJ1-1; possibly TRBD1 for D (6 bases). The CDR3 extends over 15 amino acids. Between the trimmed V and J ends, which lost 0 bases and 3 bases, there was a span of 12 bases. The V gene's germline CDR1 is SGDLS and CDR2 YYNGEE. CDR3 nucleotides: TGTGCCAGCAGCGTAGACGGGGGGCACTACACTGAAGCTTTCTTT. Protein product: CASSVDGGHYTEAFF.

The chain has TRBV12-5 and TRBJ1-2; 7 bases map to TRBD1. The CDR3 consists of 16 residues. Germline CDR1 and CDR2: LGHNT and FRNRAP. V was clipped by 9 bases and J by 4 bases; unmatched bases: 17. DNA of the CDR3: TGTGCTAGCTCTGCGTTAAAACCGGGACAGCTCTATGGCTACACCTTC. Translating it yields CASSALKPGQLYGYTF.

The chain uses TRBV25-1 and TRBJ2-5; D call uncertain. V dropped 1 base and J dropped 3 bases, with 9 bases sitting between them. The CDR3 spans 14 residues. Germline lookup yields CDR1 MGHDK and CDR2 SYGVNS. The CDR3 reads CASSESGMKETQYF. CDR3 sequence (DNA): TGTGCCAGCAGTGAATCGGGCATGAAAGAGACCCAGTACTTC.